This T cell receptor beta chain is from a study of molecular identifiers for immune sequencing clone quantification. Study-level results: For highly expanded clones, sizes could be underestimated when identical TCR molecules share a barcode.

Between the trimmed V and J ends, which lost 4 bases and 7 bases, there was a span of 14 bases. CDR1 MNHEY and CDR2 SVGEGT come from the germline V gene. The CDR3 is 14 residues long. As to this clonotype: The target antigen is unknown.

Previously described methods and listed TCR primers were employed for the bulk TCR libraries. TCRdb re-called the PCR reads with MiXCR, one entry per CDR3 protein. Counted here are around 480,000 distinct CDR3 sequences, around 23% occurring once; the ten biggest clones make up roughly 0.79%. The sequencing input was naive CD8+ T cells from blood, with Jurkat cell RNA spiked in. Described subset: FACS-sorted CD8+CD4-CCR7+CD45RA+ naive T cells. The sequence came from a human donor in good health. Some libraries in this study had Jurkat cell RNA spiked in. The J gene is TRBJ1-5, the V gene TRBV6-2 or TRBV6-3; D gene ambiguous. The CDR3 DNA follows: TGTGCCAGCAGTTTTTTTATTGAGGACCAGCCCCAGCATTTT. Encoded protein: CASSFFIEDQPQHF.